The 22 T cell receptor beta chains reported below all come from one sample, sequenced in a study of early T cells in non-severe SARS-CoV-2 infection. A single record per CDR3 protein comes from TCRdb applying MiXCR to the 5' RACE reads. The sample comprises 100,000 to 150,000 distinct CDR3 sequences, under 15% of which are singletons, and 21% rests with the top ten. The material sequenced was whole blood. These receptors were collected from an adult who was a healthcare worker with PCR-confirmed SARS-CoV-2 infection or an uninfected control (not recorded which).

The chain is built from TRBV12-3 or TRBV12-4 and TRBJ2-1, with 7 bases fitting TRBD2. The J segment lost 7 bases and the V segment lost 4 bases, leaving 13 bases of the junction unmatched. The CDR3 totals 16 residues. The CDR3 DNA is TGTGCCAGCAGTTCTCCCGGGAGGATTCCCCCGAATGAGCAGTTCTTC. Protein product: CASSSPGRIPPNEQFF.

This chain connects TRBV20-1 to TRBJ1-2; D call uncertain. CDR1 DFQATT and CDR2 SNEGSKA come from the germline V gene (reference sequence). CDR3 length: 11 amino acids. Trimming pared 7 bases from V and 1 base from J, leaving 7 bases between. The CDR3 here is CSGHDNYGYTF. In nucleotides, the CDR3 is TGCAGTGGACACGATAACTATGGCTACACCTTC.

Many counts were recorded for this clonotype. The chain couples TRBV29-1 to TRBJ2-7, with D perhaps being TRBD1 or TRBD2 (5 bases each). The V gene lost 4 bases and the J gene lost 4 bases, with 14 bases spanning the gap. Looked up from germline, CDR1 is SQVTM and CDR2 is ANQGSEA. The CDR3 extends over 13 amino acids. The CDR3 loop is CSVGTGWGYEQYF. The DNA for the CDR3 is TGCAGCGTTGGGACTGGTTGGGGGTACGAGCAGTACTTC.

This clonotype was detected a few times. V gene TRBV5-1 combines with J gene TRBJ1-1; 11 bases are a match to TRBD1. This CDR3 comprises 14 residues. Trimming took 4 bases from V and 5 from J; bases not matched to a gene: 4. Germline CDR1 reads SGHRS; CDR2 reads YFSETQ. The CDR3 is CASSPGQGDTEAFF. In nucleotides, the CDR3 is TGCGCCAGCAGCCCGGGACAGGGGGATACTGAAGCTTTCTTT.

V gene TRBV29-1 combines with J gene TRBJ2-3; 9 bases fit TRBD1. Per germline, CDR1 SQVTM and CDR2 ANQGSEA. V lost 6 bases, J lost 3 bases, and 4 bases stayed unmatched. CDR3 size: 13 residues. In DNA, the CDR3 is TGCAGCGTGGACAGGGGAGCGACAGATACGCAGTATTTT. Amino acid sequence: CSVDRGATDTQYF.

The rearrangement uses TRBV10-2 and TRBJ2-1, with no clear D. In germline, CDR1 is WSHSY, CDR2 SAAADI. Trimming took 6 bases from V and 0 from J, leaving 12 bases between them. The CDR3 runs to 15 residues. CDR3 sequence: CASRDRLSSYNEQFF. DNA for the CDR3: TGCGCCAGCAGAGACCGACTCAGCTCCTACAATGAGCAGTTCTTC.

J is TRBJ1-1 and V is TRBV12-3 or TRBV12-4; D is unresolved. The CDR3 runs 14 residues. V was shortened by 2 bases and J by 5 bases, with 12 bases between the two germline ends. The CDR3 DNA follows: TGTGCCAGCAGTTTAAGGGAAGGAACGACTGAAGCTTTCTTT. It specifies CASSLREGTTEAFF.

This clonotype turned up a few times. The CDR3 region is CSARGEMATDTQYF. The CDR3 DNA is TGCAGTGCTAGAGGGGAGATGGCAACAGATACGCAGTATTTT. The rearrangement uses TRBV20-1 and TRBJ2-3; D possibly corresponds to TRBD2 (5 bases). Deletions cut 1 base from V and 3 bases from J, with 11 bases between. CDR1 and CDR2 from the germline V gene are DFQATT and SNEGSKA (reference sequence). The CDR3 has 14 residues.

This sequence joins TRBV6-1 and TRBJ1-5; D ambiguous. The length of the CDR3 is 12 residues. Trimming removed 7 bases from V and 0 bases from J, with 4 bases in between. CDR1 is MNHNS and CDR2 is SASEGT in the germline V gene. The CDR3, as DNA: TGTGCCAGCACGTATAGCAATCAGCCCCAGCATTTT. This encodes CASTYSNQPQHF.

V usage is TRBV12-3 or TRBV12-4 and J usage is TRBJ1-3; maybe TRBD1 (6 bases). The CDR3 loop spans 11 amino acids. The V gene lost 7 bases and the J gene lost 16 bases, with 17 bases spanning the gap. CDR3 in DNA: TGTGCCAGCAACCAGGACAGCCGGCTTTATTTT. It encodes CASNQDSRLYF.

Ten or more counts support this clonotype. The CDR3 DNA follows: TGTGCCTGGAGTGTAATTGCGGTCACCCTCCACTTT. Translating gives CAWSVIAVTLHF. The genes are TRBV30 and TRBJ1-6; D unresolved. Germline V lookup: CDR1 GTSNPN, CDR2 SVGIG (reference sequence). This CDR3 is built from 12 residues. The V gene lost 0 bases and the J gene lost 14 bases, with 11 bases spanning the gap.

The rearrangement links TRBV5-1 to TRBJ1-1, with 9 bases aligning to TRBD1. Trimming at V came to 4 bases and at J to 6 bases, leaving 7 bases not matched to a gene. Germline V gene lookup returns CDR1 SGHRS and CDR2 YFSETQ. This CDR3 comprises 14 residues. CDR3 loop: CASSVRDREAEAFF. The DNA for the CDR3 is TGCGCCAGCAGCGTCCGGGACAGGGAAGCTGAAGCTTTCTTT.

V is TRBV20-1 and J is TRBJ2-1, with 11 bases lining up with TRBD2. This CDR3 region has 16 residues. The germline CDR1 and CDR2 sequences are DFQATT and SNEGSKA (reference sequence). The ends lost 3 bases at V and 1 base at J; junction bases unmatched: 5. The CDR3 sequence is CSASRLAGGSYNEQFF. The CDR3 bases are TGCAGTGCTAGTAGGCTAGCGGGGGGATCCTACAATGAGCAGTTCTTC.

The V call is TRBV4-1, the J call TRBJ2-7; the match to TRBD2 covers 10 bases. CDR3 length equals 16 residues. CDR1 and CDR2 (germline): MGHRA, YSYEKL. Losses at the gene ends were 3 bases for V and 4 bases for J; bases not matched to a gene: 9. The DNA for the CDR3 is TGCGCCAGCAGCCAGAGGGTAGCGGGGGGTTCTTACGAGCAGTACTTC. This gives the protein CASSQRVAGGSYEQYF.

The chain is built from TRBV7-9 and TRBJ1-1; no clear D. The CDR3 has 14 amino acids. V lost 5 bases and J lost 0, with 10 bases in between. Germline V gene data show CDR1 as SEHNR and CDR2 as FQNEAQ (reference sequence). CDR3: CASSRRALNTEAFF. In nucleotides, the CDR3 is TGTGCCAGCAGCCGACGAGCCTTGAACACTGAAGCTTTCTTT. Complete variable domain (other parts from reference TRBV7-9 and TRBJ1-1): DTGVSQNPRHKITKRGQNVTFRCDPISEHNRLYWYRQTLGQGPEFLTYFQNEAQLEKSRLLSDRFSAERPKGSFSTLEIQRTEQGDSAMYLCASSRRALNTEAFFGQGTRLTVV.

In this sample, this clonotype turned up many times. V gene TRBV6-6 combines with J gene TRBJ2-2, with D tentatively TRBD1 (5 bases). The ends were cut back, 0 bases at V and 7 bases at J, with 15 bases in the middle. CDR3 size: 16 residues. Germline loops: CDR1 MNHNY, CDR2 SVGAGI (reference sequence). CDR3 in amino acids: CASSYSSGHRIGELFF. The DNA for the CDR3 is TGTGCCAGCAGTTACTCTTCCGGGCACAGGATCGGGGAGCTGTTTTTT.

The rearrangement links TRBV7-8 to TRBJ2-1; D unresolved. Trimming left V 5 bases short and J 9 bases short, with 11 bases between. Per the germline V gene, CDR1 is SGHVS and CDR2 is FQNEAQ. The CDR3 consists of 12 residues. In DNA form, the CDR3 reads TGTGCCAGCAGCGGGCTAGTCAGTGAGCAGTTCTTC. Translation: CASSGLVSEQFF.

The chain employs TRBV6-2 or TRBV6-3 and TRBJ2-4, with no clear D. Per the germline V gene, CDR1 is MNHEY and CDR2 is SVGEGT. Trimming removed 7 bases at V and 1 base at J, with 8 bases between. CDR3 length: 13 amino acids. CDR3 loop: CASKTNAKNIQYF. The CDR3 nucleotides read TGTGCCAGCAAAACTAATGCCAAAAACATTCAGTACTTC.

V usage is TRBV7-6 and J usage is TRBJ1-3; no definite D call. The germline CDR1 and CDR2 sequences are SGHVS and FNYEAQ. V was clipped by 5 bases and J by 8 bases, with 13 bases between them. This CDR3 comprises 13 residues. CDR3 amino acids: CASSPDWGDTIYF. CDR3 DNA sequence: TGTGCCAGCAGCCCCGATTGGGGAGACACCATATATTTT.

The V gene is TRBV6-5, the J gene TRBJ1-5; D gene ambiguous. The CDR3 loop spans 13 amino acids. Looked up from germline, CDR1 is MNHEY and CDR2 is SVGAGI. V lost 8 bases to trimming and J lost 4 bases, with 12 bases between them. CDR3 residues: CASSFAGNQPQHF. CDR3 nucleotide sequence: TGTGCCAGCTCGTTTGCGGGTAATCAGCCCCAGCATTTT.

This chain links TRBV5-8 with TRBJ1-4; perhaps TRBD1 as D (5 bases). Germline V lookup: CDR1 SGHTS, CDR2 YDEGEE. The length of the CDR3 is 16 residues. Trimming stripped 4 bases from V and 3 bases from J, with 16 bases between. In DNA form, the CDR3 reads TGTGCCAGCAGCGGGAGGCCGGGACGCGCTAATGAAAAACTGTTTTTT. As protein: CASSGRPGRANEKLFF.

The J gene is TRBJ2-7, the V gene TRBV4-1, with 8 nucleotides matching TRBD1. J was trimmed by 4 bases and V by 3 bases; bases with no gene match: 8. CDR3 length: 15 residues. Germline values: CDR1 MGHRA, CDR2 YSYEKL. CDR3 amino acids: CASSQAGQADYEQYF. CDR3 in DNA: TGCGCCAGCAGCCAGGCGGGACAGGCCGATTACGAGCAGTACTTC.